Following are 3 T cell receptor beta chains from one sample sequenced in a study of radiation and T cells in renal cell carcinoma. Indicated time point: blood 2 weeks post-SBRT. The treatment: 15 Gy SBRT to primary tumor, nephrectomy 4 weeks later. The protocol was immunoSEQ multiplex PCR, while the TCRdb copy is restricted to in-frame clones and leaves out a portion. The sample contains 100,000 to 150,000 clones, approximately 80% of which appear only once. Specimen: blood, collected from a patient whose treatment included radiotherapy and nephrectomy. Receptors were obtained from a woman aged 55-69 years with renal cell carcinoma.

Only a few counts were recorded for this clone. The same CDR3 can be traced to other DNA sequences in this sample. The gene calls are TRBV5-1 and TRBJ2-5; D gene uncertain. V was clipped by 0 bases and J by 2 bases, with 2 bases between them. The CDR3 covers 12 residues. CDR1 is SGHRS, CDR2 YFSETQ, per germline. CDR3 coding DNA: TGCGCCAGCAGCTTGGGTCAAGAGACCCAGTACTTC. Its protein product is CASSLGQETQYF.

This rearrangement joins TRBV5-5 to TRBJ2-7, with no clear D. With 5 bases removed from V and 1 base from J, the gap between germline ends came to 10 bases. CDR1 SGHKS and CDR2 YYEKEE come from the germline V gene (reference sequence). CDR3 length equals 13 residues. DNA for the CDR3: TGTGCCAGCAGTCGGACCGGTTCCTACGAGCAGTACTTC. Residues: CASSRTGSYEQYF.

This clone was counted between two and nine times. The same CDR3 can be traced to other DNA sequences in this sample. J is TRBJ1-5 and V is TRBV30; TRBD1 matches 7 bases. Looked up from germline, CDR1 is GTSNPN and CDR2 is SVGIG (reference sequence). This CDR3 is built from 13 residues. The trim removed 1 base at V and 7 bases at J, leaving 4 bases unmatched. This chain's CDR3 is CAWSGDRDQPQHF. The CDR3 DNA reads as TGTGCCTGGAGTGGAGACAGGGACCAGCCCCAGCATTTT.